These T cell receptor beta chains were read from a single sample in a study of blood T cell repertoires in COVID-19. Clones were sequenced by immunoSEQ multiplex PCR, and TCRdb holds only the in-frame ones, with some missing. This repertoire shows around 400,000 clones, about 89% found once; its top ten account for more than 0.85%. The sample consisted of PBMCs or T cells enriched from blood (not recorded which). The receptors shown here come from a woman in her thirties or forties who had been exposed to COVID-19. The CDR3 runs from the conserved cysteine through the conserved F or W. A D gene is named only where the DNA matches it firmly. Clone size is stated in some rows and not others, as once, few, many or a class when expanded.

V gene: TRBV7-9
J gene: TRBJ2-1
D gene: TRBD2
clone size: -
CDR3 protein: CASSPRLAGGPYNEQFF
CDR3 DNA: TGTGCCAGCAGCCCCAGACTAGCGGGAGGGCCCTACAATGAGCAGTTCTTC

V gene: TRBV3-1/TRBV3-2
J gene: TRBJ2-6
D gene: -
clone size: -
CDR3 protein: CASSQRQIRSGANVLTF
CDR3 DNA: TGTGCCAGCAGCCAAAGACAGATCCGCTCTGGGGCCAACGTCCTGACTTTC

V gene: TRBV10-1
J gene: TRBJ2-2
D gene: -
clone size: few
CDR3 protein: CASSGPQVGGDTGELFF
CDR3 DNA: TGCGCCAGCAGTGGGCCACAAGTTGGAGGGGACACCGGGGAGCTGTTTTTT

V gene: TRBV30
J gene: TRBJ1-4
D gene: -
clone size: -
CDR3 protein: CAWSVNPGAVNEKLFF
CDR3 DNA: TGTGCCTGGAGTGTAAACCCCGGAGCGGTCAATGAAAAACTGTTTTTT

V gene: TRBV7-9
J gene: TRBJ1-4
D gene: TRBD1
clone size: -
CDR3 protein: CASSQTGSGEKLFF
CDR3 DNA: TGTGCCAGCAGCCAGACAGGGTCCGGGGAAAAACTGTTTTTT

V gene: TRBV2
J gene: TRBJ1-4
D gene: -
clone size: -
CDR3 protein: CASRTRSNEKLFF
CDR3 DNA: TGTGCCAGCAGGACGAGGTCGAATGAAAAACTGTTTTTT

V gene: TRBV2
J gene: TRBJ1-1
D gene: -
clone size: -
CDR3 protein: CASSGERTNTEAFF
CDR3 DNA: TGTGCCAGCAGTGGCGAACGCACGAACACTGAAGCTTTCTTT

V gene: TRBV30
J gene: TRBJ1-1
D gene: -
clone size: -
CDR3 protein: CAWVQFMNTEAFF
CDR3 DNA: TGTGCCTGGGTACAGTTCATGAACACTGAAGCTTTCTTT

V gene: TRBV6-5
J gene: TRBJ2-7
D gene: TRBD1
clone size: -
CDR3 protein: CASSPGQGNEQYF
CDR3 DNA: TGTGCCAGCAGTCCGGGACAGGGGAACGAGCAGTACTTC

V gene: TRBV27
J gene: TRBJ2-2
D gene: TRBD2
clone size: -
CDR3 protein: CASRPLGSGYTGELFF
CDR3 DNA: TGTGCCAGCAGGCCACTTGGTAGCGGGTACACCGGGGAGCTGTTTTTT

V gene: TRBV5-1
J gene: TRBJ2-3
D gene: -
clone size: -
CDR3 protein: CASRLGPSTDTQYF
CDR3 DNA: TGCGCCAGCAGACTAGGGCCCAGCACAGATACGCAGTATTTT

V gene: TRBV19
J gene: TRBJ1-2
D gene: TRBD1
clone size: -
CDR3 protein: CASNTGTGAYGYTF
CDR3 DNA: TGTGCCAGTAATACCGGGACAGGGGCCTATGGCTACACCTTC

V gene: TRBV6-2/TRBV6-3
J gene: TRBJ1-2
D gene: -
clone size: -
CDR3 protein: CASSSRDSTTRHYGYTF
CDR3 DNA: TGTGCCAGCAGTTCCCGGGACTCTACTACCAGGCACTATGGCTACACCTTC

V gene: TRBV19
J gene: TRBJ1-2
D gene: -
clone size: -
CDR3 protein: CASSMRGGYTF
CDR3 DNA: TGTGCCAGTAGTATGCGGGGCGGCTACACCTTC

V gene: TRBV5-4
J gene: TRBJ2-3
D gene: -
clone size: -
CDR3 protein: CASSSWEGADTQYF
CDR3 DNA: TGTGCCAGCAGCTCCTGGGAGGGGGCAGATACGCAGTATTTT

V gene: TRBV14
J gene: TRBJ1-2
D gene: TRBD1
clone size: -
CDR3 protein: CASSRRDRGNFNYGYTF
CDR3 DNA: TGTGCCAGCAGCCGGAGGGACAGGGGGAATTTTAACTATGGCTACACCTTC

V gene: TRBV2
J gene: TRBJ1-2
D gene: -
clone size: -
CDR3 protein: CASSETAEGGYTF
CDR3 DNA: TGTGCCAGCAGTGAAACAGCCGAGGGTGGCTACACCTTC

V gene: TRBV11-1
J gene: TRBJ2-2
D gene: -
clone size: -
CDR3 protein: CAIKTGGGTAGELFF
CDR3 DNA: TGTGCCATAAAAACTGGCGGGGGCACAGCCGGGGAGCTGTTTTTT

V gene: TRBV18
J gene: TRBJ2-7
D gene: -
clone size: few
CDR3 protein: CASSLYIGEQYF
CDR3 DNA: TGTGCCAGCTCACTTTACATTGGCGAGCAGTACTTC

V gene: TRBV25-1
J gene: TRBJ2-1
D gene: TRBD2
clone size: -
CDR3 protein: CASSEIGLAGYNEQFF
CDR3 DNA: TGTGCCAGCAGTGAAATCGGACTAGCGGGGTACAATGAGCAGTTCTTC

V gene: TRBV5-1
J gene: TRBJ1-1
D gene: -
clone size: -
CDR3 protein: CASSLVVISLNTEAFF
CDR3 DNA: TGCGCCAGCAGCTTGGTAGTCATAAGTTTGAACACTGAAGCTTTCTTT

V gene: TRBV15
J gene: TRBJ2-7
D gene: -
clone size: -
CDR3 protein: CATSRGSRGRFYEQYF
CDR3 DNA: TGTGCCACCAGCAGAGGTTCACGCGGTCGTTTCTACGAGCAGTACTTC

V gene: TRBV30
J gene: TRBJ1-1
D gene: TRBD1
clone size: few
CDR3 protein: CAWSWTGAMNTEAFF
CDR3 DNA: TGTGCCTGGAGTTGGACAGGGGCGATGAACACTGAAGCTTTCTTT